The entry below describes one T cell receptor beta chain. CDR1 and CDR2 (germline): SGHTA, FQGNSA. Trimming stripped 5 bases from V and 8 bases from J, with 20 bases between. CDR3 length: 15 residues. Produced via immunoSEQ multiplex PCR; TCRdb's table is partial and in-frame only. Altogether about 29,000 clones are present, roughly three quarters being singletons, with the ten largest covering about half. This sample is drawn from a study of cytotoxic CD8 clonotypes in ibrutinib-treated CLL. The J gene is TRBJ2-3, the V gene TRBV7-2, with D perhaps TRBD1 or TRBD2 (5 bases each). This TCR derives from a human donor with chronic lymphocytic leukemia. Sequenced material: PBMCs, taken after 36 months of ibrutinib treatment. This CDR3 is CASSRGVQFQATQYF. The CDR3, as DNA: TGTGCCAGCAGCCGAGGGGTCCAATTCCAAGCTACGCAGTATTTT.